This is a list of T cell receptor beta chains from one sample in a study of Ad26.COV2.S vaccination and SARS-CoV-2 variants. The repertoire was sequenced with immunoSEQ multiplex PCR; TCRdb's copy has only in-frame clones and lacks some. The sample contains approximately 480,000 clones, around 88% of which appear only once. The material was peripheral blood, obtained in a trial of Ad26.COV2.S vaccine versus placebo. Receptor source: a person between 18 and 65 years old who received the Ad26.COV2.S COVID-19 vaccine or a placebo. CDR3s include the opening cysteine and the closing phenylalanine or tryptophan. A D gene is named only where the DNA matches it firmly. Clone size is not always given. Where it is, it says once, few, many or a class for expanded clones.

CDR3 length	D gene	V gene	clone size	J gene	CDR3 DNA	CDR3 protein
15	.	TRBV19	.	TRBJ2-1	TGTGCCAGTAGCCCAGGACACGGAGCTAACGATGAGCAGTTCTTC	CASSPGHGANDEQFF
14	TRBD2	TRBV28	.	TRBJ2-3	TGTGCCACAGAGGAAGCGGGAGGCACAGATACGCAGTATTTT	CATEEAGGTDTQYF
16	TRBD1	TRBV10-2	.	TRBJ1-2	TGCGCCAGCAGTGAGTCGATAAGGGGGCAAGACTATGGCTACACCTTC	CASSESIRGQDYGYTF
14	TRBD1	TRBV19	.	TRBJ1-5	TGTGCCAGTAGTCAAAGACAGGGTGGTCAGCCCCAGCATTTT	CASSQRQGGQPQHF
13	.	TRBV30	.	TRBJ1-1	TGTGCCTGGAGTTTTGGCAGGAACACTGAAGCTTTCTTT	CAWSFGRNTEAFF
13	.	TRBV15	few	TRBJ2-2	TGTGCCACCAGGACGGGCAACACCGGGGAGCTGTTTTTT	CATRTGNTGELFF
14	TRBD1	TRBV6-1	.	TRBJ1-1	TGTGCCAGCACCTCGACAGGGGGGAGGACTGAAGCTTTCTTT	CASTSTGGRTEAFF
15	.	TRBV7-2	.	TRBJ2-1	TGTGCCAGCAGCCTCCGGGCCATCGGTGGCAATGAGCAGTTCTTC	CASSLRAIGGNEQFF
15	TRBD1	TRBV6-5	once	TRBJ1-5	TGTGCCAGCAGTATCGACAGGGCGTTTTATCAGCCCCAGCATTTT	CASSIDRAFYQPQHF
16	TRBD2	TRBV7-2	.	TRBJ2-1	TGTGCCAGCAGCTTAGTGGGTCTAGCGGGCTACAATGAGCAGTTCTTC	CASSLVGLAGYNEQFF
14	TRBD1	TRBV2	few	TRBJ1-2	TGTGCCAGCAGTGAAACAGGGGTGGGCTATGGCTACACCTTC	CASSETGVGYGYTF
14	.	TRBV27	.	TRBJ2-2	TGTGCCAGCAGGGCAGGATCGAACACCGGGGAGCTGTTTTTT	CASRAGSNTGELFF
13	.	TRBV4-2	.	TRBJ2-7	TGTGCCAGCAGCCAAGGAGTCGGAGGAGAGCAGTACTTC	CASSQGVGGEQYF
15	.	TRBV6-2/TRBV6-3	.	TRBJ2-7	TGTGCCAGCAGTTACTCGAAGGTGGGGACCTACGAGCAGTACTTC	CASSYSKVGTYEQYF
14	TRBD2	TRBV7-9	.	TRBJ2-5	TGTGCCAGCAGCCCTCAGACTAGCCTGGAGACCCAGTACTTC	CASSPQTSLETQYF
19	.	TRBV19	.	TRBJ2-3	TGTGCCAGTAGTCCACTCCGACCGGGACTGAACTTAATCCCAGATACGCAGTATTTT	CASSPLRPGLNLIPDTQYF
13	.	TRBV6-2/TRBV6-3	.	TRBJ2-1	TGTGCCAGCAGTTTAGGGAACAGCAATGAGCAGTTCTTC	CASSLGNSNEQFF
17	TRBD2	TRBV6-2/TRBV6-3	.	TRBJ2-3	TGTGCCAGCAGTTACGGGACTAGCGGGACCGGTAGGATTACGCAGTATTTT	CASSYGTSGTGRITQYF
12	.	TRBV11-2	.	TRBJ2-5	TGTGCCAGCAGCTCGGCCGGGGGGACCCAGTACTTC	CASSSAGGTQYF
14	.	TRBV7-6	.	TRBJ1-1	TGTGCCAGCAGCTTAGTAAGCCTGGGCACTGAAGCTTTCTTT	CASSLVSLGTEAFF
16	.	TRBV18	.	TRBJ2-1	TGTGCCAGCTCACCTCAGCCGGGGCAGGGTGGCAATGAGCAGTTCTTC	CASSPQPGQGGNEQFF
13	.	TRBV27	few	TRBJ1-5	TGTGCCAGCAGTTTATTGGGGGTACAGCCCCAGCATTTT	CASSLLGVQPQHF
13	.	TRBV3-1/TRBV3-2	.	TRBJ2-3	TGTGCCAGCAGCCACTTAGCCGGGGATACGCAGTATTTT	CASSHLAGDTQYF
13	TRBD2	TRBV7-6	.	TRBJ2-7	TGTGCCAGCAGCCCGCCTAGCGGGACTCGGCAGTACTTC	CASSPPSGTRQYF
16	TRBD2	TRBV6-5	.	TRBJ2-2	TGTGCCAGCAGTTACTCGGCGGGAGCGAACACCGGGGAGCTGTTTTTT	CASSYSAGANTGELFF
15	.	TRBV11-2	.	TRBJ2-2	TGTGCCAGCAGCTTTGGAACAACGAACACCGGGGAGCTGTTTTTT	CASSFGTTNTGELFF
13	.	TRBV19	.	TRBJ2-7	TGTGCCAGTAGTTGGCGGGGGCCCTACGAGCAGTACTTC	CASSWRGPYEQYF
15	TRBD1	TRBV6-6	.	TRBJ2-3	TGTGCCAGCAGTTGGGGACAGGGGGCTTCAGATACGCAGTATTTT	CASSWGQGASDTQYF